This T cell receptor (beta chain) was identified in a study of blood T cell repertoires in COVID-19. Study-wide context: Material from acute and convalescent COVID-19 was sourced from the United States, Italy and Spain. The analysed material was cDNA or gDNA that came from T cells, B-cell-depleted T cells, or PBMCs.

Germline CDR1 is MGHRA and CDR2 is YSYEKL. The V gene end was trimmed by 4 bases and the J gene end by 0 bases; junction bases not matched to a gene: 6. This CDR3 has 15 residues. Participants spanned ages about 18 to 90 years and resided in about 24 US areas. As handled by the study authors: Reference gene primer amplification gave nucleated cell count estimates. Assay: immunoSEQ multiplex PCR; the TCRdb copy retains only in-frame clones and omits some. The DNA gave D and trimming, while V, J and clone size come from that table. The table lists a few hundred thousand clones, around 87% of them singletons.

Specimen: PBMCs or T cells enriched from blood (not recorded which). This TCR was sampled from a woman aged 18-35 years with acute COVID-19. V usage is TRBV4-1 and J usage is TRBJ2-7, with 7 bases matching TRBD1. The CDR3 reads CASSLGGQDSYEQYF. Here the CDR3 DNA reads TGCGCCAGCAGCCTAGGAGGACAGGACTCCTACGAGCAGTACTTC.